The T cell receptor beta chain described here comes from a study of CD8 T cells in Susac syndrome (dated by TCRdb to the late 2010s). For the wider study: Repertoire sequencing was used to test whether CD8+ T cell activation and differentiation in Susac syndrome was antigen driven.

Taken from cysteine to phenylalanine, the CDR3 has 14 residues. Only the CDR3 part of the read is kept: 42 bases, read in frame from the first base. A distance of 13 bases separates the germline ends of V and J, which lose 4 bases and 3 bases respectively. The germline V gene provides CDR1 SGHTA and CDR2 FQGNSA. Peripheral blood CD8+ and CD4+ T cells from healthy donors, Susac syndrome patients and multiple sclerosis patients were profiled by high-throughput TCR beta sequencing. Treatment-naive patients with stable or active relapsing-remitting disease fulfilling revised McDonald criteria were used as multiple sclerosis controls. Bulk CD8+ and CD4+ T cells were purified magnetically by negative isolation, whereas CD8+ TEMRA cells were enriched by FACS. Blood was drawn into EDTA tubes, processed within 24 hours, and PBMCs were isolated by density gradient centrifugation. PBMCs intended for TCR sequencing were cryopreserved in liquid nitrogen and were subsequently thawed in a 37 degrees C water bath. Purity of sorted or isolated CD4+, CD8+ and CD8+ TEMRA cells was at least 90%.

RNA was extracted using the RNeasy kit, and roughly 0.5 to 1 microgram was reverse transcribed with random hexamers. The immunoSEQ multiplex PCR assay, covering 54 Vbeta and 13 Jbeta segments, was used to amplify TCR beta CDR3 regions. To correct PCR amplification bias, a synthetic template baseline was used for both primer optimization and computational correction. In the original analysis: Reads were annotated to V, D and J genes according to IMGT and were analyzed with immunoSEQ Analyzer, with only productive sequences retained. Clonality was computed as one minus Shannon entropy normalized by log2 of the number of productive unique sequences. For each patient and control, public and private clones were evaluated within the 100 most prevalent clones. Clones were defined as Susac-specific when absent from the healthy and MS cohorts, from some 1,100 published viral clones and from other ImmuneACCESS disease sequences. TCRdb reran the public reads through fastp at Q25 and MiXCR, keeping productive beta chains. For every CDR3 protein sequence, its rows merge into one entry that carries the most common genes and DNA. These V and J calls rely on TCRdb rather than the paper's analysis. Here the sample has 300,000 or so distinct CDR3 sequences; roughly 94% occur a single time. The ten largest clonotypes hold more than 0.06% of the sample.

Points on this clonotype: No cognate antigen has been identified for it. The record has no base qualities; no much larger clone is one base away.

Here is what the overall study found, with its caveats: The number of individuals in the TCR sequencing and HLA analysis was recognized as being relatively small.

The source of this sequence is a human donor with multiple sclerosis. This chain joins TRBV7-2 to TRBJ2-7; TRBD2 is possibly the D segment (6 matching bases). Sample: CD4+ T cells from PBMCs. This receptor has the CDR3 CASSSSRENYEQYF. In nucleotides, the sequence is TGTGCCAGCAGCTCCAGCCGGGAGAACTACGAGCAGTACTTC.